This is a list of T cell receptor beta chains from one sample in a study of blood T cell repertoires in COVID-19. Profiled with immunoSEQ multiplex PCR; TCRdb holds only in-frame clones, not every one. Of approximately 200,000 clones in the sample, 70% to 90% were seen once. The sample consisted of peripheral blood. The receptors were sampled from a woman over 75 with acute or convalescent COVID-19. Each CDR3 is given with its conserved first and last residue. D genes are given only for firm matches. Size is omitted from some rows. Given values are once, few, many or a class for expanded clones.

D gene: NA
J gene: TRBJ2-2
V gene: TRBV5-1
CDR3 length: 16
clone size: many
CDR3 protein: CASSPPLDGGAGELFF
CDR3 DNA: TGCGCCAGCAGCCCCCCGCTGGACGGCGGGGCCGGGGAGCTGTTTTTT

D gene: TRBD2
J gene: TRBJ2-2
V gene: TRBV27
CDR3 length: 17
clone size: NA
CDR3 protein: CASSGGVWGRGTGELFF
CDR3 DNA: TGTGCCAGCAGTGGGGGGGTGTGGGGACGAGGAACCGGGGAGCTGTTTTTT

D gene: TRBD1
J gene: TRBJ1-6
V gene: TRBV27
CDR3 length: 13
clone size: few
CDR3 protein: CASSASQGIPLHF
CDR3 DNA: TGTGCCAGCAGTGCATCACAGGGGATCCCCCTCCACTTT

D gene: NA
J gene: TRBJ2-3
V gene: TRBV6-4
CDR3 length: 14
clone size: NA
CDR3 protein: CASSDGHRTDTQYF
CDR3 DNA: TGTGCCAGCAGTGACGGACACCGCACAGATACGCAGTATTTT

D gene: NA
J gene: TRBJ1-1
V gene: TRBV10-3
CDR3 length: 14
clone size: NA
CDR3 protein: CAISLGGMNTEAFF
CDR3 DNA: TGTGCCATCAGTCTGGGGGGTATGAACACTGAAGCTTTCTTT

D gene: TRBD2
J gene: TRBJ2-2
V gene: TRBV7-2
CDR3 length: 19
clone size: NA
CDR3 protein: CASSLSAAGGIGNTGELFF
CDR3 DNA: TGTGCCAGCAGCTTAAGTGCAGCGGGGGGCATAGGGAACACCGGGGAGCTGTTTTTT

D gene: TRBD2
J gene: TRBJ2-5
V gene: TRBV2
CDR3 length: 14
clone size: NA
CDR3 protein: CASRRTSGGETQYF
CDR3 DNA: TGTGCCAGCAGGCGGACTAGCGGGGGAGAGACCCAGTACTTC

D gene: TRBD1
J gene: TRBJ1-4
V gene: TRBV30
CDR3 length: 14
clone size: NA
CDR3 protein: CAWSALTGDGKLFF
CDR3 DNA: TGTGCCTGGAGTGCATTAACAGGGGATGGAAAACTGTTTTTT

D gene: TRBD1
J gene: TRBJ2-7
V gene: TRBV4-1
CDR3 length: 20
clone size: NA
CDR3 protein: CASSQVVGLGQGARGYEQYF
CDR3 DNA: TGCGCCAGCAGCCAAGTAGTGGGCTTGGGGCAGGGGGCACGGGGCTACGAGCAGTACTTC

D gene: NA
J gene: TRBJ1-1
V gene: TRBV27
CDR3 length: 12
clone size: NA
CDR3 protein: CARYRENTEAFF
CDR3 DNA: TGTGCCAGGTACAGGGAAAACACTGAAGCTTTCTTT

D gene: NA
J gene: TRBJ2-3
V gene: TRBV30
CDR3 length: 11
clone size: few
CDR3 protein: CAWSKSGSVYF
CDR3 DNA: TGTGCCTGGAGTAAGAGCGGCTCCGTGTATTTT

D gene: NA
J gene: TRBJ2-7
V gene: TRBV27
CDR3 length: 15
clone size: once
CDR3 protein: CASSSYAYSSYEQYF
CDR3 DNA: TGTGCCAGCAGTTCTTACGCCTACAGCTCCTACGAGCAGTACTTC

D gene: NA
J gene: TRBJ2-2
V gene: TRBV7-9
CDR3 length: 15
clone size: NA
CDR3 protein: CASTMGASNTGELFF
CDR3 DNA: TGTGCCAGCACCATGGGGGCATCGAACACCGGGGAGCTGTTTTTT

D gene: TRBD2
J gene: TRBJ2-3
V gene: TRBV2
CDR3 length: 14
clone size: NA
CDR3 protein: CASSATSGSVTQYF
CDR3 DNA: TGTGCCAGCAGTGCGACTAGCGGGAGTGTTACGCAGTATTTT

D gene: NA
J gene: TRBJ1-1
V gene: TRBV6-5
CDR3 length: 14
clone size: NA
CDR3 protein: CASSWGPENTEAFF
CDR3 DNA: TGTGCCAGCAGCTGGGGCCCGGAGAACACTGAAGCTTTCTTT

D gene: TRBD2
J gene: TRBJ2-4
V gene: TRBV28
CDR3 length: 15
clone size: NA
CDR3 protein: CASSLSPSGSGIQYF
CDR3 DNA: TGTGCCAGCAGTTTATCACCCAGCGGGAGTGGAATTCAGTACTTC

D gene: NA
J gene: TRBJ1-1
V gene: TRBV11-3
CDR3 length: 15
clone size: NA
CDR3 protein: CASSLFGGSNTEAFF
CDR3 DNA: TGTGCCAGCAGCTTATTTGGGGGCTCGAACACTGAAGCTTTCTTT

D gene: TRBD1
J gene: TRBJ1-1
V gene: TRBV6-5
CDR3 length: 15
clone size: NA
CDR3 protein: CASRLIGQANTEAFF
CDR3 DNA: TGTGCCAGCAGACTAATCGGACAGGCGAACACTGAAGCTTTCTTT

D gene: NA
J gene: TRBJ1-3
V gene: TRBV11-2
CDR3 length: 14
clone size: few
CDR3 protein: CASSFTTSGNTIYF
CDR3 DNA: TGTGCCAGCAGCTTTACGACTTCTGGAAACACCATATATTTT

D gene: TRBD1
J gene: TRBJ2-7
V gene: TRBV6-5
CDR3 length: 14
clone size: NA
CDR3 protein: CASSRRQGTYEQYF
CDR3 DNA: TGTGCCAGCAGCCGAAGACAGGGGACCTACGAGCAGTACTTC

D gene: TRBD1
J gene: TRBJ2-3
V gene: TRBV7-3
CDR3 length: 15
clone size: NA
CDR3 protein: CASSRGQGAADTQYF
CDR3 DNA: TGTGCCAGCAGCCGCGGGCAGGGGGCCGCAGATACGCAGTATTTT

D gene: TRBD2
J gene: TRBJ2-3
V gene: TRBV27
CDR3 length: 15
clone size: NA
CDR3 protein: CASRPRLAGIDTQYF
CDR3 DNA: TGTGCCAGCAGACCTCGACTAGCGGGAATAGATACGCAGTATTTT

D gene: TRBD1
J gene: TRBJ1-2
V gene: TRBV7-8
CDR3 length: 14
clone size: NA
CDR3 protein: CASSSGTGLRGYTF
CDR3 DNA: TGTGCCAGCAGCTCGGGGACAGGGCTTCGTGGCTACACCTTC

D gene: NA
J gene: TRBJ1-2
V gene: TRBV28
CDR3 length: 14
clone size: few
CDR3 protein: CASRSLGANYGYTF
CDR3 DNA: TGTGCCAGCAGATCCCTCGGGGCTAACTATGGCTACACCTTC

D gene: TRBD1
J gene: TRBJ2-4
V gene: TRBV28
CDR3 length: 12
clone size: NA
CDR3 protein: CASRDRGDIQYF
CDR3 DNA: TGTGCCAGTCGGGACAGGGGTGACATTCAGTACTTC

D gene: TRBD2
J gene: TRBJ2-7
V gene: TRBV6-6
CDR3 length: 16
clone size: NA
CDR3 protein: CASSSTGTSGSYEQYF
CDR3 DNA: TGTGCCAGCAGCTCGACCGGGACTAGCGGATCCTACGAGCAGTACTTC

D gene: NA
J gene: TRBJ2-3
V gene: TRBV27
CDR3 length: 15
clone size: NA
CDR3 protein: CASSLGLLPTDTQYF
CDR3 DNA: TGTGCCAGCAGTTTAGGACTACTCCCCACAGATACGCAGTATTTT

D gene: TRBD2
J gene: TRBJ2-1
V gene: TRBV6-5
CDR3 length: 15
clone size: NA
CDR3 protein: CASRPGLAGVNEQFF
CDR3 DNA: TGTGCCAGCCGACCTGGACTAGCGGGAGTGAATGAGCAGTTCTTC

D gene: NA
J gene: TRBJ1-1
V gene: TRBV30
CDR3 length: 15
clone size: NA
CDR3 protein: CAWSHHRGGNTEAFF
CDR3 DNA: TGTGCCTGGAGCCACCACCGGGGGGGTAACACTGAAGCTTTCTTT

D gene: NA
J gene: TRBJ2-7
V gene: TRBV5-1
CDR3 length: 14
clone size: once
CDR3 protein: CASSLGQGFYEQYF
CDR3 DNA: TGCGCCAGCAGCTTGGGGCAGGGATTCTACGAGCAGTACTTC

D gene: NA
J gene: TRBJ2-1
V gene: TRBV19
CDR3 length: 14
clone size: NA
CDR3 protein: CASSPGQTYNEQFF
CDR3 DNA: TGTGCCAGTAGTCCGGGACAAACCTACAATGAGCAGTTCTTC

D gene: NA
J gene: TRBJ2-7
V gene: TRBV12-5
CDR3 length: 15
clone size: NA
CDR3 protein: CASGLVLVDSYEQYF
CDR3 DNA: TGTGCTAGTGGTTTGGTACTGGTGGACAGCTACGAGCAGTACTTC

D gene: TRBD1
J gene: TRBJ1-6
V gene: TRBV6-1
CDR3 length: 16
clone size: NA
CDR3 protein: CASSGSWGQGGSPLHF
CDR3 DNA: TGTGCCAGCAGTGGTTCTTGGGGTCAGGGGGGATCACCCCTCCACTTT

D gene: NA
J gene: TRBJ2-7
V gene: TRBV5-4
CDR3 length: 15
clone size: NA
CDR3 protein: CASSLGRGDSYEQYF
CDR3 DNA: TGTGCCAGCAGCTTGGGCAGGGGAGACTCCTACGAGCAGTACTTC

D gene: NA
J gene: TRBJ2-7
V gene: TRBV5-1
CDR3 length: 13
clone size: NA
CDR3 protein: CASSLGQGGEQYF
CDR3 DNA: TGCGCCAGCAGCTTGGGACAGGGAGGCGAGCAGTACTTC

D gene: TRBD2
J gene: TRBJ2-7
V gene: TRBV5-1
CDR3 length: 15
clone size: NA
CDR3 protein: CASSWASGGNVEQYF
CDR3 DNA: TGCGCCAGCAGCTGGGCTAGCGGGGGGAACGTCGAGCAGTACTTC

D gene: NA
J gene: TRBJ1-4
V gene: TRBV27
CDR3 length: 15
clone size: few
CDR3 protein: CASSFLQGGYEKLFF
CDR3 DNA: TGTGCCAGCAGTTTTTTACAGGGCGGGTACGAAAAACTGTTTTTT

D gene: NA
J gene: TRBJ2-5
V gene: TRBV2
CDR3 length: 17
clone size: few
CDR3 protein: CASSEFSTPLLQETQYF
CDR3 DNA: TGTGCCAGCAGTGAATTCTCGACACCCCTTCTTCAAGAGACCCAGTACTTC

D gene: NA
J gene: TRBJ2-5
V gene: TRBV7-9
CDR3 length: 12
clone size: NA
CDR3 protein: CASRTNVETQYF
CDR3 DNA: TGTGCCAGCAGAACTAACGTAGAGACCCAGTACTTC

D gene: NA
J gene: TRBJ2-5
V gene: TRBV12-5
CDR3 length: 15
clone size: NA
CDR3 protein: CASGFGARVQETQYF
CDR3 DNA: TGTGCTAGTGGTTTCGGAGCCAGAGTCCAAGAGACCCAGTACTTC

D gene: NA
J gene: TRBJ1-5
V gene: TRBV2
CDR3 length: 16
clone size: NA
CDR3 protein: CASSPTRQYSNQPQHF
CDR3 DNA: TGTGCCAGCAGCCCGACCCGACAGTATAGCAATCAGCCCCAGCATTTT

D gene: TRBD1
J gene: TRBJ1-1
V gene: TRBV18
CDR3 length: 14
clone size: NA
CDR3 protein: CASSEQGAYTEAFF
CDR3 DNA: TGTGCCAGCTCGGAGCAGGGGGCGTACACTGAAGCTTTCTTT

D gene: NA
J gene: TRBJ2-2
V gene: TRBV19
CDR3 length: 14
clone size: NA
CDR3 protein: CASKGQRNTGELFF
CDR3 DNA: TGTGCCAGTAAAGGACAGAGGAACACCGGGGAGCTGTTTTTT

D gene: TRBD1
J gene: TRBJ1-1
V gene: TRBV29-1
CDR3 length: 14
clone size: NA
CDR3 protein: CSVRAGTGGTEAFF
CDR3 DNA: TGCAGCGTTCGAGCCGGGACAGGGGGCACTGAAGCTTTCTTT

D gene: NA
J gene: TRBJ1-2
V gene: TRBV6-5
CDR3 length: 12
clone size: once
CDR3 protein: CASSTGYNGYTF
CDR3 DNA: TGTGCCAGCAGTACAGGGTACAATGGCTACACCTTC

D gene: TRBD2
J gene: TRBJ2-7
V gene: TRBV7-9
CDR3 length: 17
clone size: NA
CDR3 protein: CASSLGTSGRDFYEQYF
CDR3 DNA: TGTGCCAGCAGCTTAGGCACTAGCGGGAGGGATTTCTACGAGCAGTACTTC

D gene: NA
J gene: TRBJ2-7
V gene: TRBV6-2/TRBV6-3
CDR3 length: 14
clone size: NA
CDR3 protein: CASSSGVSSYEQYF
CDR3 DNA: TGTGCCAGCAGTTCCGGGGTTAGCTCCTACGAGCAGTACTTC

D gene: TRBD2
J gene: TRBJ2-7
V gene: TRBV7-8
CDR3 length: 14
clone size: NA
CDR3 protein: CASSRLGGRDEQYF
CDR3 DNA: TGTGCCAGCAGCCGTTTGGGCGGGAGGGACGAGCAGTACTTC